Below, 23 T cell receptor beta chains from the same sample are listed, as sequenced in a study of blood T cell repertoires in COVID-19. The repertoire was sequenced with immunoSEQ multiplex PCR; TCRdb's copy has only in-frame clones and lacks some. The sample contains 55,000 to 80,000 clones, approximately 86% of which appear only once. Sequencing was carried out using peripheral blood. These receptors originate from a human donor in a cohort sampled during active COVID-19.

V is TRBV4-1 and J is TRBJ2-5, with D maybe TRBD2 (5 bases). V was cut by 0 bases and J by 4 bases, with 9 bases left in between. CDR3 length equals 14 residues. The germline V gene encodes CDR1 MGHRA and CDR2 YSYEKL. CDR3 in DNA: TGCGCCAGCAGCCAAGAAGAGGGCAGAGAGACCCAGTACTTC. Translated, it gives CASSQEEGRETQYF.

V is TRBV18 and J is TRBJ1-4; no reliable D call. Germline CDR1 reads KGHSH; CDR2 reads LQKENI. CDR3 length: 12 residues. Trimming removed 3 bases from V and 7 bases from J, with 6 bases in between. The DNA for the CDR3 is TGTGCCAGCTCACCGGAGCGTGAAAAACTGTTTTTT. This codes for CASSPEREKLFF.

The chain employs TRBV19 and TRBJ2-2; possibly TRBD2 for D (6 bases). The CDR3 runs 15 residues. Germline values: CDR1 LNHDA, CDR2 SQIVND (reference sequence). V was shortened by 3 bases and J by 5 bases, with 13 bases between the two germline ends. The CDR3 loop is CASSIVFAGTGELFF. Written as DNA, the CDR3 is TGTGCCAGTAGTATTGTCTTCGCGGGGACCGGGGAGCTGTTTTTT.

The rearrangement links TRBV7-9 to TRBJ2-1; TRBD2 is a possible D gene (5 bases). Trimming took off 3 bases at V and 8 bases at J, with 11 bases between the two ends. The V gene's germline CDR1 is SEHNR and CDR2 FQNEAQ (reference sequence). The CDR3 spans 13 residues. The CDR3: CASSFRGKDEQFF. The CDR3 DNA sequence: TGTGCCAGCAGCTTTCGGGGAAAGGATGAGCAGTTCTTC.

The V gene is TRBV5-6, the J gene TRBJ2-7; unclear D gene. Germline CDR1 reads SGHDT; CDR2 reads YYEEEE. V was clipped by 1 base and J by 4 bases, with 9 bases between them. The CDR3 has 13 amino acids. The CDR3 DNA follows: TGTGCCAGCAGCTTGAGAGTAGTATACGAGCAGTACTTC. Translating gives CASSLRVVYEQYF.

This chain joins TRBV5-1 and TRBJ1-2; 8 bases map to TRBD1. Germline trimming cut 4 bases from V and 7 bases from J; bases unmatched to any gene: 15. The CDR3 runs to 16 residues. Germline V CDR1 and CDR2: SGHRS, YFSETQ. CDR3 nucleotide sequence: TGCGCCAGCAGCCCCGGACAGGGATTAACTCTGGGTGGCTACACCTTC. Amino acids: CASSPGQGLTLGGYTF.

The V and J genes are TRBV18 and TRBJ1-1; TRBD1 aligns across 7 bases. V lost 3 bases, J lost 1 base, and 8 bases stayed unmatched. The CDR3 spans 16 residues. Germline V gene sequence: CDR1 KGHSH, CDR2 LQKENI. CDR3 DNA: TGTGCCAGCTCACCCCGGGACAGTTTATCGAACACTGAAGCTTTCTTT. It encodes CASSPRDSLSNTEAFF.

J is TRBJ2-7 and V is TRBV5-4; tentatively, D is TRBD2 (6 bases). The germline V and J ends were trimmed by 4 bases and 4 bases, with 15 bases remaining between them. The length of the CDR3 is 14 residues. Germline V CDR1 and CDR2: SGHNT, YYREEE (reference sequence). CDR3 sequence reads: CASSLDPEGYEQYF. CDR3 nucleotides: TGTGCCAGCAGCCTGGACCCGGAGGGATACGAGCAGTACTTC.

The rearrangement joins TRBV7-2 to TRBJ2-5; 8 bases match TRBD1. This CDR3 has 14 amino acids. Germline values: CDR1 SGHTA, CDR2 FQGNSA. Trimming removed 4 bases from V and 7 bases from J; junction bases left unmatched: 8. The CDR3 coding sequence is TGTGCCAGCAGCTGGGGGGACAGGACCTCGACCCAGTACTTC. This sequence encodes CASSWGDRTSTQYF.

This chain links TRBV6-5 with TRBJ2-7; 8 bases match TRBD2. Germline V CDR1 and CDR2: MNHEY, SVGAGI. Trimming at V came to 8 bases and at J to 2 bases, leaving 5 bases not matched to a gene. CDR3 length: 13 amino acids. CDR3 sequence (DNA): TGTGCCAGCGGCGGGGGGACAACCTACGAGCAGTACTTC. This encodes CASGGGTTYEQYF.

This clone turned up a few times. V usage is TRBV18 and J usage is TRBJ2-3; TRBD2 matches 11 bases. The V gene end was trimmed by 1 base and the J gene end by 2 bases; junction bases not matched to a gene: 11. This CDR3 has 19 amino acids. Germline V gene data show CDR1 as KGHSH and CDR2 as LQKENI. CDR3 coding DNA: TGTGCCAGCTCACCACAAGTCCTAGCGGGGGGATTTACCACAGATACGCAGTATTTT. This gives the protein CASSPQVLAGGFTTDTQYF.

The chain carries TRBV6-5 and TRBJ1-4; a weak D match, TRBD1 (6 bases). The CDR3 has 15 residues. Trimming pared 4 bases from V and 5 bases from J, leaving 14 bases between. CDR1 and CDR2 from the germline V gene are MNHEY and SVGAGI. CDR3 sequence (DNA): TGTGCCAGCAGTTCAGGGGCACTCGGGAATGAAAAACTGTTTTTT. It encodes CASSSGALGNEKLFF.

J is TRBJ2-1 and V is TRBV10-3; D may be TRBD2 (7 bases). Germline V gene data show CDR1 as ENHRY and CDR2 as SYGVKD. V lost 2 bases and J lost 5, with 16 bases in between. This CDR3 has 16 residues. CDR3 loop: CAISEPKGGHHNEQFF. CDR3 DNA sequence: TGTGCCATCAGTGAGCCAAAGGGGGGGCACCACAATGAGCAGTTCTTC.

V usage is TRBV27 and J usage is TRBJ1-2, with a possible D match to TRBD1 (5 bases). V dropped 5 bases and J dropped 2 bases, with 9 bases sitting between them. Germline assignment: CDR1 MNHEY and CDR2 SMNVEV (reference sequence). The CDR3 totals 13 residues. This chain's CDR3 is CASSRAGNYGYTF. CDR3 coding DNA: TGTGCCAGCAGTAGGGCAGGGAACTATGGCTACACCTTC.

This clone was detected a few times. The CDR3 nucleotides are TGTGCCAGCAGGCGTTCTGGAAACACCATATATTTT. Its translation is CASRRSGNTIYF. The chain uses TRBV9 and TRBJ1-3; the D is unclear. Trimming pared 5 bases from V and 1 base from J, leaving 4 bases between. CDR3 length: 12 amino acids. Germline values: CDR1 SGDLS, CDR2 YYNGEE. Filled out from reference TRBV9 and TRBJ1-3, the complete variable domain reads DSGVTQTPKHLITATGQRVTLRCSPRSGDLSVYWYQQSLDQGLQFLIQYYNGEERAKGNILERFSAQQFPDLHSELNLSSLELGDSALYFCASRRSGNTIYFGEGSWLTVV.

The chain combines TRBV25-1 with TRBJ1-2; 9 bases match TRBD1. The CDR3 runs 17 residues. Germline V gene sequence: CDR1 MGHDK, CDR2 SYGVNS. J lost 2 bases, V lost 4 bases, and 11 bases had no gene match. CDR3 region: CASSAYSGTGINYGYTF. CDR3 DNA: TGTGCCAGCAGTGCTTATTCCGGGACAGGGATAAACTATGGCTACACCTTC.

This clone appeared once. This chain links TRBV7-9 with TRBJ2-7, with 14 bases that match TRBD2. V was clipped by 4 bases and J by 3 bases; unmatched bases: 5. This CDR3 comprises 16 residues. Germline values: CDR1 SEHNR, CDR2 FQNEAQ (reference sequence). This chain's CDR3 is CASSWGLAGDSYEQYF. Here the CDR3 DNA reads TGTGCCAGCAGCTGGGGACTAGCGGGGGATAGCTACGAGCAGTACTTC.

The chain is built from TRBV7-2 and TRBJ1-3; D is possibly TRBD1 (6 bases). CDR3 length equals 14 residues. Deletions cut 4 bases from V and 3 bases from J, with 10 bases between. Looked up from germline, CDR1 is SGHTA and CDR2 is FQGNSA. The DNA for the CDR3 is TGTGCCAGCAGCTCGCCAGGGGTTGGAAACACCATATATTTT. This translates into CASSSPGVGNTIYF.

This clone has more than one count but fewer than ten. The rearrangement joins TRBV5-4 to TRBJ2-3, with a tentative D call TRBD2 (6 bases). Trimming pared 1 base from V and 0 bases from J, leaving 12 bases between. CDR1 SGHNT and CDR2 YYREEE come from the germline V gene (reference sequence). The CDR3 length is 16 residues. In nucleotides, the CDR3 is TGTGCCAGCAGCTTGTGGGCGGGACCAAGCACAGATACGCAGTATTTT. It codes for CASSLWAGPSTDTQYF.

CDR3 coding DNA: TGTGCCAGCAGCCGACGACTAGCGGGGAACTACGAGCAGTACTTC. Its translation: CASSRRLAGNYEQYF. The V call is TRBV13, the J call TRBJ2-7; the match to TRBD2 covers 11 bases. The CDR3 extends over 15 amino acids. J lost 3 bases, V lost 5 bases, and 6 bases had no gene match. Germline V CDR1 and CDR2: PRHDT, FYEKMQ (reference sequence).

The V and J genes are TRBV6-7 and TRBJ2-1, with TRBD1 identical over 8 bases. TRBV6-7 is an ORF, and what it does is uncertain. CDR3 size: 16 residues. The ends lost 0 bases at V and 8 bases at J; junction bases unmatched: 9. The CDR3 DNA reads TGTGCCAGCAGTTACTCGGCCAGGGGGCGCATCGATGAGCAGTTCTTC. This encodes CASSYSARGRIDEQFF.

The rearrangement joins TRBV7-8 to TRBJ2-3, with 9 nucleotides matching TRBD2. The trim removed 2 bases at V and 1 base at J, leaving 13 bases unmatched. The CDR3 loop spans 19 amino acids. Germline V lookup: CDR1 SGHVS, CDR2 FQNEAQ. In DNA form, the CDR3 reads TGTGCCAGCAGCTTATACCGGTTGGGGGCTAGCGGGGGCACAGATACGCAGTATTTT. This sequence encodes CASSLYRLGASGGTDTQYF.

The V gene is TRBV5-1, the J gene TRBJ2-2; D is ambiguous. V was cut by 6 bases and J by 6 bases, with 12 bases left in between. This CDR3 contains 13 residues. Germline V gene data show CDR1 as SGHRS and CDR2 as YFSETQ. The CDR3: CASTVSRAGELFF. In DNA, the CDR3 is TGCGCCAGCACCGTGTCGAGAGCCGGGGAGCTGTTTTTT.